Listed below are T cell receptor beta chains from one sample, sequenced in a study of T cell responses to AZD1222 COVID-19 vaccine. The method was immunoSEQ multiplex PCR; TCRdb's version includes in-frame clones alone and lacks a portion of them. The table lists roughly 120,000 clones, 88% of them singletons. The sequences come from peripheral blood, collected on day 0 of MenACWY control vaccination. These receptors all stem from an adult in good health. Both conserved end residues are trimmed from each CDR3. The order of the fields is V gene, J gene, CDR3 length, CDR3 protein.

V: TRBV9
J: TRBJ2-3
length: 15
CDR3: ASSVVAGGSMTDTQY

V: TRBV9
J: TRBJ2-1
length: 13
CDR3: ASSASGSSYNEQF

V: TRBV28
J: TRBJ1-2
length: 12
CDR3: ASSPLGGFGGYT

V: TRBV27
J: TRBJ2-5
length: 12
CDR3: ASSSQGVGETQY

V: TRBV6-1
J: TRBJ1-5
length: 16
CDR3: ASSGQFMGGQGNQPQH

V: TRBV4-2
J: TRBJ1-5
length: 16
CDR3: ASSQDWPGGDSNQPQH

V: TRBV20-1
J: TRBJ2-1
length: 8
CDR3: SAARTEQF

V: TRBV11-3
J: TRBJ1-1
length: 11
CDR3: ASSHKRGTEAF

V: TRBV7-6
J: TRBJ2-1
length: 14
CDR3: ASSGLAGTSYNEQF

V: TRBV28
J: TRBJ1-4
length: 9
CDR3: ATGMNEKLF

V: TRBV18
J: TRBJ1-2
length: 12
CDR3: ASSPGQPNYGYT

V: TRBV7-2
J: TRBJ2-1
length: 13
CDR3: ASSLEAGGWNEQF

V: TRBV7-9
J: TRBJ1-4
length: 15
CDR3: ASSLEAVIGTREKLF

V: TRBV5-1
J: TRBJ2-1
length: 11
CDR3: ASSLGAENEQF

V: TRBV6-5
J: TRBJ2-5
length: 13
CDR3: ASSYSSGRGETQY

V: TRBV5-4
J: TRBJ2-7
length: 12
CDR3: ASSKAGAPYEQY

V: TRBV7-9
J: TRBJ2-7
length: 11
CDR3: ASSSRDSYEQY

V: TRBV7-9
J: TRBJ2-7
length: 11
CDR3: ASSFGSSYEQY

V: TRBV7-9
J: TRBJ1-1
length: 12
CDR3: ASRPGTANTEAF

V: TRBV15
J: TRBJ1-5
length: 11
CDR3: ATSRVENQPQH

V: TRBV11-1
J: TRBJ2-7
length: 14
CDR3: ASSVGGLATYYEQY

V: TRBV7-6
J: TRBJ2-3
length: 15
CDR3: ASSLSVGFGGTDTQY

V: TRBV9
J: TRBJ2-7
length: 14
CDR3: ASSVVEGAAVGEQY

V: TRBV20-1
J: TRBJ1-2
length: 9
CDR3: SASRDYGYT

V: TRBV5-1
J: TRBJ1-2
length: 13
CDR3: ASSLDSGRVYGYT

V: TRBV6-1
J: TRBJ2-7
length: 13
CDR3: ASSEAGTGHYEQY

V: TRBV5-1
J: TRBJ2-7
length: 13
CDR3: ASSQRGQGFYEQY